This TCR beta chain was obtained from a study of T cell changes during pregnancy in multiple sclerosis. Assay: immunoSEQ multiplex PCR; the TCRdb copy retains only in-frame clones and omits some. The table records about 93,000 clones, around 94% of them present only once. The V end lost 3 bases, the J end lost 5 bases, and 10 bases lay between the germline ends. Germline CDR1 is LNHDA and CDR2 is SQIVND (reference sequence). The CDR3 is 13 amino acids. The sequencing used peripheral blood, collected after pregnancy. The sequence derives from a female donor with multiple sclerosis, enrolled in a pregnancy study. The gene calls are TRBV19 and TRBJ2-5, with D possibly TRBD1 on 6 matching bases. Written as DNA, the CDR3 is TGTGCCAGTAGTATCCCAGGGGCCGAGACCCAGTACTTC. Its translation: CASSIPGAETQYF.